This section outlines one T cell receptor beta chain sequence together with its context. Its antigen is still unknown. Only in-frame clones appear in the TCRdb table, and some are missing; sequencing was by immunoSEQ multiplex PCR. Counted here are approximately 80,000 clones, 87% occurring once; the ten biggest clones make up approximately 0.25%. The sample originates from a study of OX40 agonist ivuxolimab in advanced cancers. For the study at large: Having had anti-PD-1, anti-PD-L1 or anti-CTLA-4 therapy before was allowed, and about 42% had some.

Study results and caveats: The study observed clonal expansion of CD4+ and CD8+ blood T cells by week 6 at 0.1 to 3.0 mg/kg.

The investigators sampled blood at baseline, at cycle 4 day 1, and at cycle 7 day 1. Sequencing used CD4+ or CD8+ T cells sorted from blood, obtained in a trial of the OX40 agonist ivuxolimab. The receptor was isolated from an adult with an advanced solid tumor such as melanoma, head and neck, liver or kidney cancer.

CDR3 coding DNA: TGTGCCAGCTCACCAATACAGGAGTATAATTCACCCCTCCACTTT. Its protein product is CASSPIQEYNSPLHF. The V gene is TRBV18, the J gene TRBJ1-6; D may be TRBD1 (5 bases). Trimming stripped 2 bases from V and 4 bases from J, with 9 bases between. The CDR3 is 15 residues long. CDR1 and CDR2 (germline): KGHSH, LQKENI.